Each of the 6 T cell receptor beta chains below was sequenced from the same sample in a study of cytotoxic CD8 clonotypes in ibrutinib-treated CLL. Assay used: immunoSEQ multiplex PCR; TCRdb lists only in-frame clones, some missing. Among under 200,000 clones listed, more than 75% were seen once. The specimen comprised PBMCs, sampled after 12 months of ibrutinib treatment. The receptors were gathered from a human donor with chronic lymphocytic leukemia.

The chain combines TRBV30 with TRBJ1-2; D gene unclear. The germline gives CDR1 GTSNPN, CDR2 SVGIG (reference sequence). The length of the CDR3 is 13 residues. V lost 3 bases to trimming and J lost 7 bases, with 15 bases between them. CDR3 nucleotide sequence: TGTGCCTGGAGAACTGAGTCTTCGGGTGGCTACACCTTC. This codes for CAWRTESSGGYTF.

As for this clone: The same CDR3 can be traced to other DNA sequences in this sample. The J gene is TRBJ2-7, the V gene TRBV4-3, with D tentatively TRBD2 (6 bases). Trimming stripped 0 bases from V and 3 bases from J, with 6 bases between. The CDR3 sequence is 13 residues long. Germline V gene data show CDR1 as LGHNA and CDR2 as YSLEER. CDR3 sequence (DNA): TGCGCCAGCAGCCAAGAGCGGGGCTACGAGCAGTACTTC. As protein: CASSQERGYEQYF.

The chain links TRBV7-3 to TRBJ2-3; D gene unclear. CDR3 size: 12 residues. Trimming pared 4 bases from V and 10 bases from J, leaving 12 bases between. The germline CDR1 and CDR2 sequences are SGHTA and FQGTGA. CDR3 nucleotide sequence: TGTGCCAGCAGCTCCGACCGGTCAGCGCAGTATTTT. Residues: CASSSDRSAQYF. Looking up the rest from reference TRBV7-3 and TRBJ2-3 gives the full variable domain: GAGVSQTPSNKVTEKGKYVELRCDPISGHTALYWYRQSLGQGPEFLIYFQGTGAADDSGLPNDRFFAVRPEGSVSTLKIQRTERGDSAVYLCASSSDRSAQYFGPGTRLTVL.

CDR3 DNA: TGTGCCAGCAGCTTAGTGGAGGGGGCCTACAATGAGCAGTTCTTC. It encodes CASSLVEGAYNEQFF. The chain links TRBV7-9 to TRBJ2-1, with D perhaps given as TRBD1 or TRBD2 (6 bases each). Germline V gene lookup returns CDR1 SEHNR and CDR2 FQNEAQ (reference sequence). The CDR3 extends over 15 amino acids. Trimming took off 1 base at V and 2 bases at J, with 9 bases between the two ends.

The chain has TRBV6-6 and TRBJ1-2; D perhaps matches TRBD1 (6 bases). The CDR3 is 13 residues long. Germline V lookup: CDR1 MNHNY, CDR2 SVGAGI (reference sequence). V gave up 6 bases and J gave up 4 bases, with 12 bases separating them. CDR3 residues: CASSPGVGYGYTF. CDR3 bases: TGTGCCAGCAGCCCAGGGGTCGGCTATGGCTACACCTTC.

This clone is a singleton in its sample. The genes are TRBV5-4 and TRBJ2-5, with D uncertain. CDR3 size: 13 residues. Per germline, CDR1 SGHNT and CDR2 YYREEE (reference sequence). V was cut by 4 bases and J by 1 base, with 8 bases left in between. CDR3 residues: CASSNQSQETQYF. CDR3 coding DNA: TGTGCCAGCAGCAATCAGAGCCAAGAGACCCAGTACTTC. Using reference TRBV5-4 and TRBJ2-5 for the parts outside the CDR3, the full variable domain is ETGVTQSPTHLIKTRGQQVTLRCSSQSGHNTVSWYQQALGQGPQFIFQYYREEENGRGNFPPRFSGLQFPNYSSELNVNALELDDSALYLCASSNQSQETQYFGPGTRLLVL.